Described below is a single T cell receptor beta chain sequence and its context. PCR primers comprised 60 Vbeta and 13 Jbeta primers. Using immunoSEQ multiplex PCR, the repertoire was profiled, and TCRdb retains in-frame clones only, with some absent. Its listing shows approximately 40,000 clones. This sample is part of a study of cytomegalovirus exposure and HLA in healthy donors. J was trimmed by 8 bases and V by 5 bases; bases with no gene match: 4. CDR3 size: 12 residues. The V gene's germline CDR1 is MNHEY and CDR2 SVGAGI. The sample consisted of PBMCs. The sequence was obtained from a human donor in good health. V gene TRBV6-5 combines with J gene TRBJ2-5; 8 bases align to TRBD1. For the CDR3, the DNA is TGTGCCAGCAGTCCAGGGGGCGTCACCCAGTACTTC. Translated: CASSPGGVTQYF.